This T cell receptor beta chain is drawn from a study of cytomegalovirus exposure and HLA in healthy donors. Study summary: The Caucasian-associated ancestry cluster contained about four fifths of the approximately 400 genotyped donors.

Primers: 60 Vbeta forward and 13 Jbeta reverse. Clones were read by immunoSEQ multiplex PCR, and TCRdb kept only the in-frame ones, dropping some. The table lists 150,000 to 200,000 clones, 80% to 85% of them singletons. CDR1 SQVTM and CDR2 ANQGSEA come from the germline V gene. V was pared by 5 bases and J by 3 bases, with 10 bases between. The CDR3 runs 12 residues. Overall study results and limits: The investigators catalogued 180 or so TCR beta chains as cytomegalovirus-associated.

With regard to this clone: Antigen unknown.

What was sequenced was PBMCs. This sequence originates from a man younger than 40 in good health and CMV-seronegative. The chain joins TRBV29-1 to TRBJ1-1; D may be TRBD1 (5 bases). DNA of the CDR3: TGCAGCGTTTCAGGGTTGTACACTGAAGCTTTCTTT. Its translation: CSVSGLYTEAFF.